This T cell receptor beta chain stems from a study of monozygotic twins with inflammatory bowel disease. Study conclusions and caveats: Healthy co-twins had higher TCRbeta inverse Simpson diversity than their IBD twins. A lone strong IBD-associated signal or clonotype found no support. Among the T cells, different subtypes could not be distinguished.

From the 5' RACE reads, TCRdb lists one entry per CDR3 protein and no DNA. The repertoire table contains approximately 380,000 distinct CDR3 sequences. With respect to this clonotype: Its antigen is still unknown.

The CDR3 covers 16 residues. Germline CDR1 is SGHRS and CDR2 is YFSETQ. The source of this sequence is a human donor with ulcerative colitis or Crohn's disease, or a healthy co-twin of an affected twin (not recorded which). Specimen: blood. V gene TRBV5-1 combines with J gene TRBJ2-2. CDR3 sequence: CASGSSFGVRTGELFF. The variable domain in full, with the rest retrieved from reference TRBV5-1 and TRBJ2-2, is KAGVTQTPRYLIKTRGQQVTLSCSPISGHRSVSWYQQTPGQGLQFLFEYFSETQRNKGNFPGRFSGRQFSNSRSEMNVSTLELGDSALYLCASGSSFGVRTGELFFGEGSRLTVL.